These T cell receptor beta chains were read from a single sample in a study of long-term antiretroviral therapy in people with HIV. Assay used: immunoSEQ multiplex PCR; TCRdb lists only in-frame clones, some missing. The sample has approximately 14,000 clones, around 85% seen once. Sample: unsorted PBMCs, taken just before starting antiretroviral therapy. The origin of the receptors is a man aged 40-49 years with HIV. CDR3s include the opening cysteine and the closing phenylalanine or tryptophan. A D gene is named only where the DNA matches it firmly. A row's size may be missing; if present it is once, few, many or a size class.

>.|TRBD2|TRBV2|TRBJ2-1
CASRGGLAGRYNEQFF
TGTGCCAGCAGGGGGGGACTAGCGGGGAGATACAATGAGCAGTTCTTC
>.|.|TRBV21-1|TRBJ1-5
CASTIRIWFFQPQHF
TGTGCCAGCACGATTCGTATATGGTTTTTTCAGCCCCAGCATTTT
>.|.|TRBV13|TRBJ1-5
CASSLGTVSNQPQHF
TGTGCCAGCAGCTTAGGGACAGTTAGCAATCAGCCCCAGCATTTT
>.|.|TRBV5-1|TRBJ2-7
CASSLARGGYEQYF
TGCGCCAGCAGCTTGGCGAGGGGCGGCTACGAGCAGTACTTC
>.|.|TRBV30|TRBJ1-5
CAWSVHHKDQPQHF
TGTGCCTGGAGTGTCCACCATAAGGATCAGCCCCAGCATTTT
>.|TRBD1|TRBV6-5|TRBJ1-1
CASSRQGTNTEAFF
TGTGCCAGCAGCAGACAGGGGACGAACACTGAAGCTTTCTTT
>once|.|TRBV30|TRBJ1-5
CAWSLGDSSNQPQHF
TGTGCCTGGAGCCTTGGGGACTCTAGCAATCAGCCCCAGCATTTT
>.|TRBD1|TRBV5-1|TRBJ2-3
CASSLGTGRIDTQYF
TGCGCCAGCAGCCTAGGGACAGGTAGAATAGATACGCAGTATTTT
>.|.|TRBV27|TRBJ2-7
CASSTLWGFGYEQYF
TGTGCCAGCAGTACCTTGTGGGGGTTTGGCTACGAGCAGTACTTC
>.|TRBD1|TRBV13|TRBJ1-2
CASRFGTGGSGLNYGYTF
TGTGCCAGCAGATTCGGGACAGGGGGCTCCGGACTTAACTATGGCTACACCTTC
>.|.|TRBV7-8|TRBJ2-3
CASTFLGEAQYF
TGTGCCAGCACCTTTCTCGGGGAAGCGCAGTATTTT
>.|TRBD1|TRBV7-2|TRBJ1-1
CASSLWQGANTEAFF
TGTGCCAGCAGCTTATGGCAGGGGGCGAACACTGAAGCTTTCTTT
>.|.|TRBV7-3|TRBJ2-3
CASSLGLYTDTQYF
TGTGCCAGCAGCTTAGGGCTGTACACAGATACGCAGTATTTT
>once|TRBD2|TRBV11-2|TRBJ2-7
CASSSRASGVSEQYF
TGTGCCAGCAGCTCACGGGCTAGCGGGGTGAGCGAGCAGTACTTC
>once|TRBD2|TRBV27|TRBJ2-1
CASSPYPLAGDDEQFF
TGTGCCAGCAGTCCCTATCCCCTAGCGGGTGACGATGAGCAGTTCTTC
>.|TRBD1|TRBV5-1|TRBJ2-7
CASSLSPGQGFDEQYF
TGCGCCAGCAGCTTGTCCCCGGGACAGGGGTTCGACGAGCAGTACTTC
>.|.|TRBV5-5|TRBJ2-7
CASSLATKTYEQYF
TGTGCCAGCAGCTTGGCGACCAAGACTTACGAGCAGTACTTC
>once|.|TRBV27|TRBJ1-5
CASSEGGLMGNQPQHF
TGTGCCAGCAGTGAGGGGGGGCTGATGGGCAATCAGCCCCAGCATTTT
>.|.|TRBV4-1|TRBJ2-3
CASSKRQASSTDTQYF
TGCGCCAGCAGCAAGCGACAAGCTTCTAGCACAGATACGCAGTATTTT
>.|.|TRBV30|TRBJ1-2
CAWSLEVGYTF
TGTGCCTGGTCTTTGGAAGTAGGCTACACCTTC
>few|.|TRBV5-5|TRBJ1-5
CASSFLTDQPQHF
TGTGCCAGCAGCTTTTTGACAGATCAGCCCCAGCATTTT
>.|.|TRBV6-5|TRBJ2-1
CASRRTGLGGEQFF
TGTGCCAGCAGACGGACAGGTCTTGGGGGGGAGCAGTTCTTC
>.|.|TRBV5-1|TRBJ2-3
CASSFWSSSTDTQYF
TGCGCCAGCAGCTTCTGGAGCTCTAGCACAGATACGCAGTATTTT
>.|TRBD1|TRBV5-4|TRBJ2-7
CASSLPGTGYHEQYF
TGTGCCAGCAGCTTGCCCGGGACAGGGTACCACGAGCAGTACTTC
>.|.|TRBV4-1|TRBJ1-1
CASSQGLSPFSTEAFF
TGCGCCAGCAGCCAAGGACTTTCTCCTTTTTCCACTGAAGCTTTCTTT
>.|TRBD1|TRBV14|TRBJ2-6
CASSQRLGQGDYSGANVLTF
TGTGCCAGCAGCCAGAGATTAGGACAGGGGGACTACTCTGGGGCCAACGTCCTGACTTTC
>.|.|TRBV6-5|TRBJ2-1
CASRRSGLGINEQFF
TGTGCCAGCAGGAGGTCGGGTTTAGGCATCAATGAGCAGTTCTTC
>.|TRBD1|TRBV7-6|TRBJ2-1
CASSLGRDRPYNEQFF
TGTGCCAGCAGCTTAGGCCGGGACAGACCATACAATGAGCAGTTCTTC